Below, 21 T cell receptor beta chains from the same sample are listed, as sequenced in a study of identifying expanded T cells in peripheral blood. Sequencing used immunoSEQ multiplex PCR; TCRdb keeps in-frame clones, though not all of them. The sample carries 70,000 to 100,000 clones, 85% to 90% recorded once. Source material: blood. Receptors were obtained from a person aged 18-69 years in good health.

This clone showed up just a few times. The J gene is TRBJ1-2, the V gene TRBV6-1; D ambiguous. Germline V gene sequence: CDR1 MNHNS, CDR2 SASEGT. Trimming cost V 2 bases and J 2 bases, with 6 bases left between them. The CDR3 runs 13 residues. The CDR3 spells CASSEQENYGYTF. CDR3 in DNA: TGTGCCAGCAGTGAACAGGAAAACTATGGCTACACCTTC.

At least ten counts were recorded for this clone. The CDR3 here is CASSLGPKDRGGNTIYF. Written as DNA, the CDR3 is TGCGCCAGCAGCTTGGGGCCGAAGGACAGGGGTGGAAACACCATATATTTT. This chain uses TRBV5-1 with TRBJ1-3; 9 bases agree with TRBD1. Germline assignment: CDR1 SGHRS and CDR2 YFSETQ. This CDR3 contains 17 residues. The V segment lost 0 bases and the J segment 3 bases; nucleotides outside the gene matches: 7.

This clone was seen a handful of times. This chain uses TRBV19 with TRBJ1-2; TRBD1 might be the D (6 bases). Germline V lookup: CDR1 LNHDA, CDR2 SQIVND (reference sequence). This CDR3 is 12 amino acids long. V lost 9 bases and J 10 bases, leaving 18 bases between the germline ends. The CDR3 DNA reads TGTGCCAGCAGGTGGGACACGACAATCTACACCTTC. Translation: CASRWDTTIYTF.

The sample holds a few counts of this clone. The V call is TRBV29-1, the J call TRBJ2-5, with D possibly TRBD1 on 5 matching bases. Looked up from germline, CDR1 is SQVTM and CDR2 is ANQGSEA. With 6 bases removed from V and 5 bases from J, the gap between germline ends came to 25 bases. The CDR3 totals 16 residues. The CDR3 DNA reads as TGCAGCGTCGCAGGGCGCCACATTAGGATGGGGGAGACCCAGTACTTC. It encodes CSVAGRHIRMGETQYF. The full variable domain, with the rest looked up from reference TRBV29-1 and TRBJ2-5, is SAVISQKPSRDICQRGTSLTIQCQVDSQVTMMFWYRQQPGQSLTLIATANQGSEATYESGFVIDKFPISRPNLTFSTLTVSNMSPEDSSIYLCSVAGRHIRMGETQYFGPGTRLLVL.

V gene TRBV19 combines with J gene TRBJ2-1, with TRBD2 as a possible D gene (5 bases). V was trimmed by 6 bases and J by 4 bases, leaving 13 bases between them. This CDR3 contains 14 residues. CDR1 is LNHDA and CDR2 is SQIVND in the germline V gene (reference sequence). CDR3 region: CASRRSGAYNEQFF. CDR3 DNA: TGTGCCAGTAGACGAAGCGGAGCTTACAATGAGCAGTTCTTC.

This chain links TRBV18 with TRBJ1-1; tentatively, D is TRBD1 (6 bases). Germline loops: CDR1 KGHSH, CDR2 LQKENI. The CDR3 extends over 15 amino acids. The ends were cut back, 2 bases at V and 4 bases at J, with 14 bases in the middle. CDR3 coding DNA: TGTGCCAGCTCACCAAATACAGGGTTGGGCACTGAAGCTTTCTTT. Amino acids: CASSPNTGLGTEAFF.

In this sample, this clone turned up once. The chain couples TRBV7-2 to TRBJ2-7, with 12 bases fitting TRBD2. V lost 5 bases, J lost 12 bases, and 8 bases stayed unmatched. The CDR3 consists of 13 residues. Germline assignment: CDR1 SGHTA and CDR2 FQGNSA. CDR3 region: CASSTRTSGARYF. The CDR3 DNA follows: TGTGCCAGCAGCACCAGGACTAGCGGGGCGCGGTACTTC.

The V call is TRBV11-2, the J call TRBJ2-5; TRBD1 matches 8 bases. Unmatched junction bases numbered 9, after V lost 1 base and J lost 5 bases. The CDR3 is 16 residues long. CDR1 and CDR2 from the germline V gene are SGHAT and FQNNGV. The CDR3 DNA follows: TGTGCCAGCAGCTTAGTCCTGCAGGGGGCGAGGGAGACCCAGTACTTC. It specifies CASSLVLQGARETQYF.

This chain uses TRBV30 with TRBJ1-2, with 8 nucleotides matching TRBD1. The junction had 5 bases not matched to a gene; V was cut back by 0 bases and J by 2 bases. Germline loops: CDR1 GTSNPN, CDR2 SVGIG (reference sequence). CDR3 length: 15 amino acids. The CDR3 reads CAWSVPHRGNYGYTF. For the CDR3, the DNA is TGTGCCTGGAGTGTACCCCACAGGGGGAACTATGGCTACACCTTC.

The J gene is TRBJ1-3, the V gene TRBV29-1; D is uncertain. V lost 8 bases and J 4 bases, leaving 9 bases between the germline ends. This CDR3 contains 11 residues. CDR1 SQVTM and CDR2 ANQGSEA come from the germline V gene. For the CDR3, the DNA is TGCAGCATAAGCTGGGGAAACACCATATATTTT. Translation gives CSISWGNTIYF. The full variable domain, with the rest looked up from reference TRBV29-1 and TRBJ1-3, is SAVISQKPSRDICQRGTSLTIQCQVDSQVTMMFWYRQQPGQSLTLIATANQGSEATYESGFVIDKFPISRPNLTFSTLTVSNMSPEDSSIYLCSISWGNTIYFGEGSWLTVV.

This chain joins TRBV25-1 and TRBJ1-1, with D unresolved. The CDR3 totals 11 residues. V dropped 3 bases and J dropped 11 bases, with 10 bases sitting between them. Germline CDR1 and CDR2: MGHDK and SYGVNS. The CDR3, as DNA: TGTGCCAGCAGTGATTCGGGGTGGGCTTTCTTT. Its protein is CASSDSGWAFF.

This chain links TRBV7-2 with TRBJ2-5, with TRBD2 identical over 14 bases. CDR3 length equals 17 residues. The trim removed 7 bases at V and 7 bases at J, leaving 14 bases unmatched. CDR1 SGHTA and CDR2 FQGNSA come from the germline V gene. CDR3 in amino acids: CASIPPGLAGGTGTQYF. The CDR3 DNA reads as TGTGCCAGCATCCCGCCAGGACTAGCGGGAGGTACGGGGACCCAGTACTTC.

V gene TRBV6-6 combines with J gene TRBJ1-2; D is unresolved. The CDR3 extends over 13 amino acids. Germline CDR1 MNHNY, CDR2 SVGAGI (reference sequence). With 5 bases removed from V and 12 bases from J, the gap between germline ends came to 19 bases. The CDR3 here is CASSTASRGEDTF. CDR3 DNA: TGTGCCAGCAGTACGGCTTCACGCGGCGAGGACACCTTC.

This clone occurred a few times. The rearrangement joins TRBV15 to TRBJ1-2; D is undetermined. The ends were cut back, 6 bases at V and 3 bases at J, with 8 bases in the middle. The CDR3 consists of 12 residues. Germline CDR1 reads LNHNV; CDR2 reads YYDKDF (reference sequence). The CDR3, as DNA: TGTGCCACCAGTCCAGGCTACTATGGCTACACCTTC. This encodes CATSPGYYGYTF. Looking up the rest from reference TRBV15 and TRBJ1-2 gives the full variable domain: DAMVIQNPRYQVTQFGKPVTLSCSQTLNHNVMYWYQQKSSQAPKLLFHYYDKDFNNEADTPDNFQSRRPNTSFCFLDIRSPGLGDTAMYLCATSPGYYGYTFGSGTRLTVV.

The V call is TRBV4-3, the J call TRBJ1-5; 7 bases are shared with TRBD1. There are 15 residues in the CDR3. Germline V gene lookup returns CDR1 LGHNA and CDR2 YSLEER. V was clipped by 4 bases and J by 6 bases; unmatched bases: 9. CDR3 residues: CASSPETGSLQPQHF. Written as DNA, the CDR3 is TGCGCCAGCAGCCCCGAGACAGGGTCGCTTCAGCCCCAGCATTTT.

V is TRBV10-3 and J is TRBJ2-3; a possible D gene is TRBD1 (6 bases). Trimming took off 3 bases at V and 2 bases at J, with 12 bases between the two ends. Germline V gene data show CDR1 as ENHRY and CDR2 as SYGVKD. The CDR3 length is 15 residues. The CDR3 spells CAISETGTPTDTQYF. The CDR3 bases are TGTGCCATCAGTGAAACAGGGACCCCCACAGATACGCAGTATTTT.

The rearrangement joins TRBV11-3 to TRBJ2-1; D might be TRBD1 (6 bases). V lost 1 base and J lost 0, with 13 bases in between. The CDR3 spans 17 residues. Per the germline V gene, CDR1 is SGHNT and CDR2 is YENEEA. The CDR3 protein is CASSLGPGGLSYNEQFF. As DNA, the CDR3 is TGTGCCAGCAGCTTAGGGCCTGGGGGCCTCTCCTACAATGAGCAGTTCTTC.

This rearrangement joins TRBV12-1 to TRBJ1-1; TRBD1, the table's D call, was not compared with the DNA. TRBV12-1 is a recognized pseudogene. The CDR3 loop spans 13 amino acids. The CDR3 DNA reads as TGTGCCCCTAGGGGCGATATGAACACTGAAGCTTTCTTT. Its protein is CAPRGDMNTEAFF.

The V gene is TRBV6-5, the J gene TRBJ1-2; 8 bases agree with TRBD1. V shed 2 bases, J shed 4 bases, and the junction held 3 bases outside the gene matches. The V gene's germline CDR1 is MNHEY and CDR2 SVGAGI. This CDR3 is 14 amino acids long. CDR3 protein: CASSYGQGAYGYTF. The CDR3 bases are TGTGCCAGCAGTTACGGACAGGGAGCCTATGGCTACACCTTC.

The chain joins TRBV5-1 to TRBJ1-4; D gene unclear. The germline V gene has CDR1 SGHRS and CDR2 YFSETQ. This CDR3 is built from 14 residues. Trimming took off 0 bases at V and 2 bases at J, with 5 bases between the two ends. The CDR3 loop reads CASSLGTTNEKLFF. The CDR3 DNA follows: TGCGCCAGCAGCTTGGGGACGACTAATGAAAAACTGTTTTTT.

This chain connects TRBV28 to TRBJ2-3; D ambiguous. The CDR3 runs 11 residues. V gave up 9 bases and J gave up 4 bases, with 8 bases separating them. CDR1 and CDR2 from the germline V gene are MDHEN and SYDVKM. The CDR3 DNA reads TGTGCCAGTTTGGGCGCAGATACGCAGTATTTT. Translation gives CASLGADTQYF. Filled out from reference TRBV28 and TRBJ2-3, the complete variable domain reads DVKVTQSSRYLVKRTGEKVFLECVQDMDHENMFWYRQDPGLGLRLIYFSYDVKMKEKGDIPEGYSVSREKKERFSLILESASTNQTSMYLCASLGADTQYFGPGTRLTVL.